This T cell receptor (beta chain) was documented in a study of blood T cell repertoires in COVID-19. V was trimmed by 4 bases and J by 5 bases, leaving 14 bases between them. The CDR3 is 14 amino acids. Germline lookup yields CDR1 LNHDA and CDR2 SQIVND (reference sequence). This clone is labeled as large. Authors' data handling: Using reference gene primer amplification, nucleated cell counts were estimated. Measured with immunoSEQ multiplex PCR; TCRdb has only the in-frame clones, and not every one. V and J calls and clone size are copied from that table; D and trimming were computed from the DNA. Of about 74,000 clones listed, roughly 80% are singletons.

The receptor comes from a human donor in a cohort sampled during active COVID-19. Sequencing was done on a sample of peripheral blood. The rearrangement joins TRBV19 to TRBJ1-2; the D gene is possibly TRBD1 (5 bases). CDR3 DNA sequence: TGTGCCAGTAGTACCACCTATGGGGCGTATGGCTACACCTTC. As protein: CASSTTYGAYGYTF.